One sample yielded the 8 T cell receptor beta chains listed below, sequenced in a study of cytomegalovirus exposure and HLA in healthy donors (dated by TCRdb to between 2016 and 2019). The library was made by the immunoSEQ multiplex PCR assay. TCRdb limited this immuneACCESS table to in-frame rearrangements with V and J called. A share of clones is missing; checked studies link under half to unresolved V genes, and the rest is unexplained. This sample is represented by tens of thousands of clones; 88% of them were singletons. Together, the top ten hold 6% to 8% of the sample. Material for sequencing was PBMCs. Receptors originate from a woman in her 30s in good health and CMV-seronegative.

This clone was picked up one time. V gene TRBV9 combines with J gene TRBJ2-1, with D perhaps TRBD2 (5 bases). Trimming removed 4 bases from V and 7 bases from J, with 12 bases in between. The CDR3 runs to 13 residues. Germline CDR1 SGDLS, CDR2 YYNGEE. The CDR3 bases are TGTGCCAGCAGCCTCGACCCGGGGAATGAGCAGTTCTTC. It translates to CASSLDPGNEQFF. The full variable domain, in which reference TRBV9 and TRBJ2-1 provide the parts outside the CDR3, is DSGVTQTPKHLITATGQRVTLRCSPRSGDLSVYWYQQSLDQGLQFLIQYYNGEERAKGNILERFSAQQFPDLHSELNLSSLELGDSALYFCASSLDPGNEQFFGPGTRLTVL.

V is TRBV27 and J is TRBJ1-1; 10 bases line up with TRBD1. The trim removed 5 bases at V and 8 bases at J, leaving 8 bases unmatched. The germline V gene has CDR1 MNHEY and CDR2 SMNVEV (reference sequence). This CDR3 is built from 14 residues. CDR3 protein: CASSPLDRGTEAFF. DNA for the CDR3: TGTGCCAGCAGTCCCCTGGACAGGGGGACGGAAGCTTTCTTT.

This clone was seen a few times. The rearrangement links TRBV5-4 to TRBJ2-7; 7 nucleotides align to TRBD2. J was trimmed by 6 bases and V by 4 bases; bases with no gene match: 10. Germline CDR1 is SGHNT and CDR2 is YYREEE (reference sequence). The CDR3 covers 14 residues. Here the CDR3 reads CASSQIGRVSEQYF. CDR3 DNA: TGTGCCAGCAGCCAAATAGGGAGGGTCTCCGAGCAGTACTTC.

This sequence joins TRBV9 and TRBJ2-7; 7 bases align to TRBD2. Germline CDR1 SGDLS, CDR2 YYNGEE. Trimming cost V 3 bases and J 2 bases; bases outside gene matches: 5. The CDR3 runs to 14 residues. CDR3 loop: CASSAPGLPYEQYF. CDR3 DNA sequence: TGTGCCAGCAGCGCCCCGGGACTACCCTACGAGCAGTACTTC.

The chain employs TRBV6-5 and TRBJ2-1; 12 bases agree with TRBD2. Trimming took 6 bases from V and 7 from J; bases not matched to a gene: 4. Germline CDR1 reads MNHEY; CDR2 reads SVGAGI. The length of the CDR3 is 14 residues. The chain's CDR3 is CASSLGLAGNEQFF. In DNA form, the CDR3 reads TGTGCCAGCAGCCTTGGACTAGCGGGGAATGAGCAGTTCTTC.

V usage is TRBV7-8 and J usage is TRBJ2-3; 13 nucleotides match TRBD2. Trimming cost V 2 bases and J 5 bases; bases outside gene matches: 4. Germline V gene lookup returns CDR1 SGHVS and CDR2 FQNEAQ. This CDR3 has 16 residues. The CDR3 region is CASSLSTSGRGDTQYF. The DNA of the CDR3 is TGTGCCAGCAGCTTATCCACTAGCGGGAGGGGAGATACGCAGTATTTT.

The chain joins TRBV11-2 to TRBJ2-4; D is unclear. Germline assignment: CDR1 SGHAT and CDR2 FQNNGV. The CDR3 extends over 15 amino acids. Trimming cost V 1 base and J 1 base, with 8 bases left between them. The CDR3 region has the DNA TGTGCCAGCAGCTTAGTCCCCGGGGCCAAAAACATTCAGTACTTC. Its protein is CASSLVPGAKNIQYF.

The gene calls are TRBV28 and TRBJ2-7; 10 bases map to TRBD2. The V gene end was trimmed by 5 bases and the J gene end by 2 bases; junction bases not matched to a gene: 3. The CDR3 has 14 residues. The germline CDR1 and CDR2 sequences are MDHEN and SYDVKM. CDR3 bases: TGTGCCAGCAGTAGAGCGGGAGGGCCCTACGAGCAGTACTTC. It codes for CASSRAGGPYEQYF.